This T cell receptor (beta chain) was captured in a study of cytomegalovirus exposure and HLA in healthy donors. Study-wide results and caveats: Rates of TCR association differed by HLA locus in a later analysis, with DRB1 highest and HLA-C lowest. Donors were assumed by presence/absence analyses to have roughly uniform sequencing depth.

Note on this clone: Its specificity is not known.

CDR1 SGHNT and CDR2 YYREEE come from the germline V gene (reference sequence). With V trimmed by 4 bases and J by 1 base, 14 bases remained unmatched. This CDR3 has 18 amino acids. The PCR was carried out with 60 Vbeta primers and 13 Jbeta primers. Using immunoSEQ multiplex PCR, the repertoire was profiled, and TCRdb retains in-frame clones only, with some absent. The sample contains under 200,000 clones, 77% of which appear only once. The TCR was taken from a woman aged 40 to 49 in good health and CMV-seropositive. The material sequenced was PBMCs. The chain is built from TRBV5-4 and TRBJ2-3, with 8 bases aligning to TRBD2. Written as DNA, the CDR3 is TGTGCCAGCAGCCTGGGAGCGGGGGCGCTCGGGGGCACAGATACGCAGTATTTT. Protein sequence: CASSLGAGALGGTDTQYF.